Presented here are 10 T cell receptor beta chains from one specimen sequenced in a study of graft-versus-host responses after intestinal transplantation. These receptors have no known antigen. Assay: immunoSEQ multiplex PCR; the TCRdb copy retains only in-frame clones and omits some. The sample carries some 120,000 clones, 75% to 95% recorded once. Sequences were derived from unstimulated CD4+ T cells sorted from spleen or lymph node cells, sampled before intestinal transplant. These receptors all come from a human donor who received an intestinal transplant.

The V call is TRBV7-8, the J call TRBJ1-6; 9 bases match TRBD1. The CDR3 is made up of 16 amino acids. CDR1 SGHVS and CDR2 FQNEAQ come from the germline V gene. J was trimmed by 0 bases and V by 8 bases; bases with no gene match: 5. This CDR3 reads CASRTGDSSYNSPLHF. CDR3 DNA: TGTGCCAGCCGGACAGGGGATAGCTCCTATAATTCACCCCTCCACTTT.

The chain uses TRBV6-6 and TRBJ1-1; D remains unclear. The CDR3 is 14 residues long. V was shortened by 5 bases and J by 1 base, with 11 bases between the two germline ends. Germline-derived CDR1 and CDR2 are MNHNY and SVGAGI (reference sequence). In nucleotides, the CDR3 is TGTGCCAGCAGTGACAACCTTCAGAACACTGAAGCTTTCTTT. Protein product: CASSDNLQNTEAFF.

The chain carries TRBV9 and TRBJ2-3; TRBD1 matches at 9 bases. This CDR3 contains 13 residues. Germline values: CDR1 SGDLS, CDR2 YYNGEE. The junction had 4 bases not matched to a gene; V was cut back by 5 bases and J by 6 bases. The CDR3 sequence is CASSGTGRDTQYF. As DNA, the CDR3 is TGTGCCAGCAGTGGGACAGGGCGGGATACGCAGTATTTT.

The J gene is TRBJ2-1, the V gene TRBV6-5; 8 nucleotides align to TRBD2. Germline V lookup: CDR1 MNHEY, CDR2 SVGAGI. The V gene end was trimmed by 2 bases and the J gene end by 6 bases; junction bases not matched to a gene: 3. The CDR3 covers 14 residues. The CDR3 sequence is CASSYMTSVNEQFF. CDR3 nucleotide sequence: TGTGCCAGCAGTTACATGACTAGCGTCAATGAGCAGTTCTTC.

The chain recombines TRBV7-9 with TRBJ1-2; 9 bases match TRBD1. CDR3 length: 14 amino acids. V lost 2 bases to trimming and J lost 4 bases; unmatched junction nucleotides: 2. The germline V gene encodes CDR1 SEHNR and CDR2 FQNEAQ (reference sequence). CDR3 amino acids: CASSLRDRAYGYTF. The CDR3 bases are TGTGCCAGCAGCTTAAGGGACAGGGCCTATGGCTACACCTTC.

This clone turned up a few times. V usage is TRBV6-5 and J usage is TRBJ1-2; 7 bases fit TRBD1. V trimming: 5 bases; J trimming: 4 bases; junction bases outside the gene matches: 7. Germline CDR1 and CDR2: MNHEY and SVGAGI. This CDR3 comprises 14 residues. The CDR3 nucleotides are TGTGCCAGCAGTACCCGGGACAGAATCTATGGCTACACCTTC. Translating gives CASSTRDRIYGYTF.

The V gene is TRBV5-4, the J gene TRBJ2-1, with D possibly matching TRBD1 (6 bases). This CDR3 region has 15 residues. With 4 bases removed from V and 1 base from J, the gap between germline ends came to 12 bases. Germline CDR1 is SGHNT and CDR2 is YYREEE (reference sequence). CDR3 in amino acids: CASSPGTNSYNEQFF. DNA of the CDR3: TGTGCCAGCAGCCCCGGGACAAATTCCTACAATGAGCAGTTCTTC.

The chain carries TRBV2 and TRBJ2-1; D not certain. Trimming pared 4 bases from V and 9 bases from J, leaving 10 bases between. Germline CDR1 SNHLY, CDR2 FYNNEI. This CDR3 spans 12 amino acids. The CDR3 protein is CASSVSWAEQFF. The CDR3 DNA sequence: TGTGCCAGCAGTGTTTCTTGGGCTGAGCAGTTCTTC.

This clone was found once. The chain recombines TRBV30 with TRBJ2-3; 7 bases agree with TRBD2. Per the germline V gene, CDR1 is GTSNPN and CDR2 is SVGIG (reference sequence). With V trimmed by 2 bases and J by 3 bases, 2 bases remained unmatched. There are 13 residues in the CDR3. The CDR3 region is CAWSSGKTDTQYF. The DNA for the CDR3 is TGTGCCTGGAGTAGCGGGAAAACAGATACGCAGTATTTT.

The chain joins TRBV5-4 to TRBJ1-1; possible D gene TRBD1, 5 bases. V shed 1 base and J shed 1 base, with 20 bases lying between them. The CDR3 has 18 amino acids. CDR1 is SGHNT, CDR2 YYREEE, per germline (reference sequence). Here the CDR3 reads CASSLQGRITGENTEAFF. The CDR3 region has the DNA TGTGCCAGCAGCTTGCAGGGTCGGATAACGGGAGAGAACACTGAAGCTTTCTTT.